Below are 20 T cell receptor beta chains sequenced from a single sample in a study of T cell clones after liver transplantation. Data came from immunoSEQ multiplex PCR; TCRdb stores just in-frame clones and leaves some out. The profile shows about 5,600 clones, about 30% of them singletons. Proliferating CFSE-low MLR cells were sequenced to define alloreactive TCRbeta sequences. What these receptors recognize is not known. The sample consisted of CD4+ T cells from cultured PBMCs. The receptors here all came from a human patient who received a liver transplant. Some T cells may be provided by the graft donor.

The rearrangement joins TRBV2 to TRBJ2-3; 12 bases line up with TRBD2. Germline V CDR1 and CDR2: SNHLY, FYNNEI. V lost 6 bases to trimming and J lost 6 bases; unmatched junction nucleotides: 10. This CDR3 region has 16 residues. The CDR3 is CASRPTSGSFTDTQYF. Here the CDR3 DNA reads TGTGCCAGCAGACCGACTAGCGGGAGCTTTACCGATACGCAGTATTTT.

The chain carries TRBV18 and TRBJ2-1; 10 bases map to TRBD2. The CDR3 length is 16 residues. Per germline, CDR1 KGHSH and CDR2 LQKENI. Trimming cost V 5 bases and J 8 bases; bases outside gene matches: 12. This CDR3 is CASSLRLAGGGDEQFF. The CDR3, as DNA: TGTGCCAGCTCATTGCGACTAGCGGGTGGAGGGGATGAGCAGTTCTTC.

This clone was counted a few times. CDR3 nucleotides: TGTGCCACCGGACAGCCGAACACTGAAGCTTTCTTT. Its protein product is CATGQPNTEAFF. The chain is built from TRBV10-3 and TRBJ1-1; possible D gene TRBD1, 6 bases. The V gene lost 10 bases and the J gene lost 1 base, with 10 bases spanning the gap. Germline V gives CDR1 ENHRY, CDR2 SYGVKD. The CDR3 runs to 12 residues.

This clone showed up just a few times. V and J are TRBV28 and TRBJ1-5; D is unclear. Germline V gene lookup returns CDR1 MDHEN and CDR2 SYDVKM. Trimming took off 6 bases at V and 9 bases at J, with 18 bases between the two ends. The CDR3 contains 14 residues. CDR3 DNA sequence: TGTGCCAGCAGCCCCGAACCTCGGGCGCGGCCCCAGCATTTT. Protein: CASSPEPRARPQHF.

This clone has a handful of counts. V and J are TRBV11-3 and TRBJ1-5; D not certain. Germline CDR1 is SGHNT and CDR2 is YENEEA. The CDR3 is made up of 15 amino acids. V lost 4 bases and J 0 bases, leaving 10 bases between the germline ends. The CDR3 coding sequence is TGTGCCAGCAGCTCCGGACGGAATAGCAATCAGCCCCAGCATTTT. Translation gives CASSSGRNSNQPQHF.

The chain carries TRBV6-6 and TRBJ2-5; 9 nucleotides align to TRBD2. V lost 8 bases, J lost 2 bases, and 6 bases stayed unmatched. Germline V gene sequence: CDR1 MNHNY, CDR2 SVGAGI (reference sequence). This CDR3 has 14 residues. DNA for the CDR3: TGTGCCAGCGCGGCGGGAGGGCCTCAAGAGACCCAGTACTTC. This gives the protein CASAAGGPQETQYF.

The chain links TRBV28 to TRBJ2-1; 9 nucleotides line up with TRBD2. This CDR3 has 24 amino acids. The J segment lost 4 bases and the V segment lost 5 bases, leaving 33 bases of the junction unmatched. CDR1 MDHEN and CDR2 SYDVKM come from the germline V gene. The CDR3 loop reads CASSPSFSWDPAGAGGRGYNEQFF. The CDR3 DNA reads TGTGCCAGCAGTCCAAGCTTCTCCTGGGACCCCGCAGGGGCGGGAGGGAGAGGTTACAATGAGCAGTTCTTC.

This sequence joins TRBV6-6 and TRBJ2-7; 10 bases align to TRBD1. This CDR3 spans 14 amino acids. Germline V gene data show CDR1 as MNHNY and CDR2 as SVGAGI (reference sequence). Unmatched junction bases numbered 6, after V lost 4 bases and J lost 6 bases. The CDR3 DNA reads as TGTGCCAGCAGTTCGGGACAGGGGCCCACCGAGCAGTACTTC. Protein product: CASSSGQGPTEQYF.

CDR3 sequence: CASSKTGGTGETQYF. The CDR3 bases are TGTGCCAGCTCGAAAACGGGGGGCACCGGGGAGACCCAGTACTTC. The V gene is TRBV18, the J gene TRBJ2-5, with D maybe TRBD2 (7 bases). This CDR3 has 15 amino acids. V shed 6 bases and J shed 5 bases, with 19 bases lying between them. Germline assignment: CDR1 KGHSH and CDR2 LQKENI.

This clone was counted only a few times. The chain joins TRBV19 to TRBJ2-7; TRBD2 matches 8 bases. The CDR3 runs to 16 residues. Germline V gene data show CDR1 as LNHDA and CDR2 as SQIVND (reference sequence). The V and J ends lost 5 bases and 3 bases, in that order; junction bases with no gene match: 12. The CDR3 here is CASSRGTGTRNYEQYF. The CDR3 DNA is TGTGCCAGTAGTCGAGGTACCGGGACTAGGAACTACGAGCAGTACTTC.

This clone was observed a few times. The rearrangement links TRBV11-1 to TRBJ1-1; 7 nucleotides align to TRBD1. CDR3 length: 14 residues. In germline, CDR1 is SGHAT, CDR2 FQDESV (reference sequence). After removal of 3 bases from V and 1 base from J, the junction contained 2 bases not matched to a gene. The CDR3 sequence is CASSFKGANTEAFF. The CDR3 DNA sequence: TGTGCCAGCAGCTTTAAGGGGGCGAACACTGAAGCTTTCTTT.

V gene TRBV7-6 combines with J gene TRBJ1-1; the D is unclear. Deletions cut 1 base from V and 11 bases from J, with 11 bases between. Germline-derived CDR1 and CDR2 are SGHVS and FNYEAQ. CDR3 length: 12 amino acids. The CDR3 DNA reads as TGTGCCAGCAGCTTAGGTCGAATGAATGCTTTCTTT. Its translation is CASSLGRMNAFF.

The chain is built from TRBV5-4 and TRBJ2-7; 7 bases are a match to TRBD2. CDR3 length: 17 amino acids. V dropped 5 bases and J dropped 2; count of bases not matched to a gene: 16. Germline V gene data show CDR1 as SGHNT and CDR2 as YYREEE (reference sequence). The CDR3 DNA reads TGTGCCAGCAGTACCTACCCCTCACTAGCGTATACCTACGAGCAGTACTTC. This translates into CASSTYPSLAYTYEQYF. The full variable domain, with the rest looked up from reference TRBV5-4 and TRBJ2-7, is ETGVTQSPTHLIKTRGQQVTLRCSSQSGHNTVSWYQQALGQGPQFIFQYYREEENGRGNFPPRFSGLQFPNYSSELNVNALELDDSALYLCASSTYPSLAYTYEQYFGPGTRLTVT.

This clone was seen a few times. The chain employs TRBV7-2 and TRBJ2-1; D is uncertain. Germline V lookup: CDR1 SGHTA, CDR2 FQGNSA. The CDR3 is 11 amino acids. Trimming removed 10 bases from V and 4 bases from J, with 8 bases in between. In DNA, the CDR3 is TGTGCCACGACCATATACAATGAGCAGTTCTTC. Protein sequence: CATTIYNEQFF.

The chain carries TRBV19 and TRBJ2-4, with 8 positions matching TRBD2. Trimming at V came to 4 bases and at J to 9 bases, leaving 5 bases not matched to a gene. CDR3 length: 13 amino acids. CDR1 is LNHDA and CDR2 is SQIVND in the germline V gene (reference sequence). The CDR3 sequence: CASSKEGLVIQYF. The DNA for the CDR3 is TGTGCCAGTAGTAAAGAGGGACTAGTCATTCAGTACTTC.

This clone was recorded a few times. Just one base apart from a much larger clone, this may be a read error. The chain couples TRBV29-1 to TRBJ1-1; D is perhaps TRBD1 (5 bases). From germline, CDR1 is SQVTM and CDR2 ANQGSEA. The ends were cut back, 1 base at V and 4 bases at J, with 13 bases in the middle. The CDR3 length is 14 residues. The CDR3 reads CSVEGGGVGTEAFF. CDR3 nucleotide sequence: TGCAGCGTTGAAGGGGGAGGGGTGGGCACTGAAGCTTTCTTT.

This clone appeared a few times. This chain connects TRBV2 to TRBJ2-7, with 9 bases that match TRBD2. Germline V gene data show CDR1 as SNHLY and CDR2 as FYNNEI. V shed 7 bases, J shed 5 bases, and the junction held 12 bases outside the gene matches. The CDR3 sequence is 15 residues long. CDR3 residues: CASTNSGSRGNEQYF. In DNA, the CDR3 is TGTGCCAGCACCAATAGCGGGAGTAGGGGCAACGAGCAGTACTTC. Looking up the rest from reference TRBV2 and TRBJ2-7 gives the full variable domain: EPEVTQTPSHQVTQMGQEVILRCVPISNHLYFYWYRQILGQKVEFLVSFYNNEISEKSEIFDDQFSVERPDGSNFTLKIRSTKLEDSAMYFCASTNSGSRGNEQYFGPGTRLTVT.

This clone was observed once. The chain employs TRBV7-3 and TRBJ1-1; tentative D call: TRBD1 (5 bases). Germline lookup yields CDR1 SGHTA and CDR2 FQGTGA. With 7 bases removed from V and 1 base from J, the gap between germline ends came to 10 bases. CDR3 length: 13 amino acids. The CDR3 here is CASNLQGNTEAFF. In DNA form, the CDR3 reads TGTGCCAGCAATCTCCAGGGGAACACTGAAGCTTTCTTT. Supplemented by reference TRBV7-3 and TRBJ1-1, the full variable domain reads GAGVSQTPSNKVTEKGKYVELRCDPISGHTALYWYRQSLGQGPEFLIYFQGTGAADDSGLPNDRFFAVRPEGSVSTLKIQRTERGDSAVYLCASNLQGNTEAFFGQGTRLTVV.

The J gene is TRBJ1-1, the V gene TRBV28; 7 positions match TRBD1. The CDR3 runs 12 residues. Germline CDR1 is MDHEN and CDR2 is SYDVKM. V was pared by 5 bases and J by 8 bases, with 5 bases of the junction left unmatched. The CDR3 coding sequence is TGTGCCAGCAGTCCATCGGACAGGGAAGCTTTCTTT. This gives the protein CASSPSDREAFF.

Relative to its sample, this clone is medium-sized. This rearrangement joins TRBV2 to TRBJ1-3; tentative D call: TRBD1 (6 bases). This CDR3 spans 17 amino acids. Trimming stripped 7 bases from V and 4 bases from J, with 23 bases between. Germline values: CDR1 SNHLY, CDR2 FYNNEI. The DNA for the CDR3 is TGTGCCAGCACTACCGGGTTTGAACAGGGATCGGGAAACACCATATATTTT. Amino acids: CASTTGFEQGSGNTIYF.